The T cell receptor beta chain described here comes from a study of T cell changes during pregnancy in multiple sclerosis. This clone was seen only once. The germline gives CDR1 SNHLY, CDR2 FYNNEI. The V gene end was trimmed by 4 bases and the J gene end by 2 bases; junction bases not matched to a gene: 20. CDR3 size: 22 residues. TCRdb's copy holds only in-frame clones and misses some; the assay was immunoSEQ multiplex PCR. The table has about 52,000 clones, roughly 92% seen once. This clonotype was obtained from a female donor with multiple sclerosis, enrolled in a pregnancy study. The starting material was CD4+ T cells from peripheral blood mononuclear cells, obtained before pregnancy. The chain employs TRBV2 and TRBJ2-3; TRBD2 agrees at 14 bases. CDR3 region: CASSGPGGPRTSGRLLTDTQYF. CDR3 in DNA: TGTGCCAGCAGTGGGCCGGGTGGACCCAGGACTAGCGGGAGGTTACTCACAGATACGCAGTATTTT.